This is a list of T cell receptor beta chains from one sample in a study of Graves' ophthalmopathy and Graves' hyperthyroidism. TCRdb used MiXCR to reprocess the multiplex PCR reads, holding one entry per CDR3 protein. Found here are roughly 420,000 distinct CDR3 sequences, around 21% of them singletons; the top ten hold approximately 3%. The sequenced material came from peripheral blood. The receptors shown here come from a woman in her late teens or twenties with stable Graves' hyperthyroidism. The CDR3 runs from the conserved cysteine through the conserved F or W.

V gene	J gene	CDR3 protein
TRBV3-1	TRBJ1-1	CASSQDGVPAAFF
TRBV5-1	TRBJ2-7	CASSYRQGTGGEQYF
TRBV11-2	TRBJ1-2	CASSSTPGPSF
TRBV18	TRBJ1-5	CASSPGRGPQHF
TRBV7-9	TRBJ2-5	CASSLDFETQYF
TRBV28	TRBJ1-2	CASTDGTGGPLPTGYTF
TRBV2	TRBJ2-7	CASSTTGRVEQYF
TRBV28	TRBJ2-4	CASSTRDRASVGKNIQYF
TRBV4-1	TRBJ2-7	CASSQATGTSGIYSYEQYF
TRBV2	TRBJ1-6	CASRGVQGIYNSPLHF
TRBV2	TRBJ1-2	CASSLRTDPNYGYTF
TRBV7-8	TRBJ2-5	CASSLAGEWEAKYF
TRBV5-6	TRBJ2-7	CASSLGRSLSYEQYF
TRBV7-2	TRBJ2-7	CASSAQRYEQYF
TRBV24-1	TRBJ2-2	CATSGRQGTSTGELFF
TRBV5-1	TRBJ2-5	CASSLYREDQYF
TRBV7-3	TRBJ1-6	CASSPHGGNNSPLHF
TRBV7-8	TRBJ2-5	CASSPRTRSRETQYF
TRBV6-5	TRBJ2-7	CASSNLRDRRYEQYF
TRBV9	TRBJ1-5	CASSVDVQGQPQHF
TRBV28	TRBJ2-7	CASSLGGGTGQQYF
TRBV4-2	TRBJ2-4	CASSQQWTGGRPTNIQYF
TRBV11-2	TRBJ2-7	CASSTDSGRGSSYEQYF
TRBV6-1	TRBJ1-2	CASSEGEGARGYTF
TRBV3-1	TRBJ1-6	CASSQGGSLHF
TRBV29-1	TRBJ2-7	CSVGDGGGEQYF
TRBV12-3/TRBV12-4	TRBJ2-5	CASTPGGYQETQYF
TRBV6-2/TRBV6-3	TRBJ2-2	CASRQQAPNTGELFF
TRBV10-3	TRBJ2-7	CAISEERNEQYF
TRBV5-5	TRBJ1-2	CASSFSDRASGYTF
TRBV7-8	TRBJ1-2	CASSLAFAGGLYGYTF
TRBV30	TRBJ1-3	CAWSDADGTIYF
TRBV20-1	TRBJ2-7	CSARTRMWEQYF
TRBV15	TRBJ2-5	CATSSGQGYQETQYF
TRBV5-1	TRBJ2-5	CASSSLAGGLSETQYF
TRBV6-5	TRBJ2-7	CASSSTHGTGGYYDQYF
TRBV15	TRBJ2-5	CATGSGQDQETQYF
TRBV11-2	TRBJ2-7	CASSLGPGSSYEQYF
TRBV5-1	TRBJ2-7	CAISSRAWSSYEQYF
TRBV20-1	TRBJ2-2	CSARVGSGVNTGELFF
TRBV19	TRBJ1-5	CASSPDSNSNQPQHF
TRBV7-2	TRBJ2-1	CASSLAAGSSYNEQFF
TRBV6-1	TRBJ2-5	CASSGDRNPQETQYF
TRBV6-1	TRBJ1-1	CASSGTGEGTEAFF
TRBV11-1	TRBJ2-7	CASTELLGYDQYF
TRBV6-1	TRBJ2-7	CASSKSRDRGFEQYF
TRBV3-1	TRBJ1-6	CASSQGQGCNSPLHF
TRBV30	TRBJ1-1	CAWTQGGGKTEAFF
TRBV15	TRBJ2-5	CATSRGASGGQTQYF